This T cell receptor delta chain was obtained from a study of gamma-delta chains in newborns, infants, children. TCRdb re-called clones from the reads via CATT. The table records thousands of delta-chain clones, 1% to 1.4% of them present only once. This clone occurred many times. This likely stems from a read error, as it lies one base from a far larger clone. The source material was blood. This receptor was identified in a child who was a newborn, infant or young child, either healthy, febrile or measles-vaccinated (not recorded which).

CDR3 DNA: TGTGCCTGTGACACCGTCGGGGGATACTGGGACACCCGACAGACGTTTTTC. As protein: CACDTVGGYWDTRQTFF. The V and J genes are TRDV2 and TRDJ3; 9 nucleotides match TRDD3. This CDR3 contains 17 residues. Germline assignment: CDR1 GEAIGNYY and CDR2 EKD.